One sample yielded the 21 T cell receptor beta chains listed below, sequenced in a study of T-cell reconstitution after alpha-beta-depleted transplantation in children. Preparation of the TCRbeta library was carried out with unique molecular identifiers. TCRdb recomputed calls from the PCR reads with MiXCR, one row per CDR3 protein. Seen here are just under 550,000 distinct CDR3 sequences, about a sixth observed once, and the top ten hold 2.5% to 4%. Sequenced material: PBMCs from the stem cell graft donor, taken from the stem cell graft. These TCRs come from a human donor who donated a stem cell graft to a child with acute lymphoblastic leukemia.

The chain couples TRBV20-1 to TRBJ2-7, with 10 positions matching TRBD2. CDR3 size: 13 residues. Germline lookup yields CDR1 DFQATT and CDR2 SNEGSKA (reference sequence). Losses at the gene ends were 6 bases for V and 2 bases for J; bases not matched to a gene: 4. This CDR3 is CSAVTSGPYEQYF. The CDR3, as DNA: TGCAGTGCCGTGACTAGCGGGCCCTACGAGCAGTACTTC.

The chain combines TRBV7-3 with TRBJ1-1; D gene uncertain. CDR1 and CDR2 from the germline V gene are SGHTA and FQGTGA. The CDR3 has 13 residues. V gave up 3 bases and J gave up 3 bases, with 8 bases separating them. Here the CDR3 DNA reads TGTGCCAGCAGCTTTAATTGGGACACTGAAGCTTTCTTT. Its translation is CASSFNWDTEAFF. The entire variable domain, with the rest obtained from reference TRBV7-3 and TRBJ1-1, is as follows: GAGVSQTPSNKVTEKGKYVELRCDPISGHTALYWYRQSLGQGPEFLIYFQGTGAADDSGLPNDRFFAVRPEGSVSTLKIQRTERGDSAVYLCASSFNWDTEAFFGQGTRLTVV.

This clonotype turned up a few times. This sequence joins TRBV20-1 and TRBJ2-7, with unresolved D. The CDR3 spans 15 residues. The V end was cut by 0 bases, the J end by 0 bases, with 12 bases between. Germline CDR1 reads DFQATT; CDR2 reads SNEGSKA (reference sequence). The CDR3 DNA follows: TGCAGTGCTAGAGATCAATATCGAGGCTCCTACGAGCAGTACTTC. This sequence encodes CSARDQYRGSYEQYF.

The CDR3 DNA follows: TGCAGCGTTGAGTTGGACCGTTACGAGCAGTACTTC. Its protein product is CSVELDRYEQYF. The chain is built from TRBV29-1 and TRBJ2-7; D unresolved. This CDR3 has 12 amino acids. Trimming removed 3 bases from V and 4 bases from J, with 10 bases in between. Looked up from germline, CDR1 is SQVTM and CDR2 is ANQGSEA.

This clonotype was seen ten or more times. This sequence joins TRBV4-1 and TRBJ1-5; TRBD1 matches at 7 bases. This CDR3 has 15 residues. V lost 3 bases and J lost 4; bases outside the gene matches: 6. CDR1 and CDR2 from the germline V gene are MGHRA and YSYEKL. In nucleotides, the CDR3 is TGCGCCAGCAGCCAGCAGGGGGGATATAATCAGCCCCAGCATTTT. This sequence encodes CASSQQGGYNQPQHF.

The rearrangement uses TRBV7-9 and TRBJ2-7, with TRBD1 as a possible D gene (6 bases). CDR3 length: 16 residues. V lost 0 bases and J 0 bases, leaving 12 bases between the germline ends. In germline, CDR1 is SEHNR, CDR2 FQNEAQ (reference sequence). In nucleotides, the CDR3 is TGTGCCAGCAGCTTAGCGGGACCACAGGGCTCCTACGAGCAGTACTTC. Encoded protein: CASSLAGPQGSYEQYF.

This clonotype was seen only a few times. The chain is built from TRBV30 and TRBJ1-1; unclear D gene. Trimming took 3 bases from V and 11 from J, leaving 19 bases between them. CDR1 is GTSNPN, CDR2 SVGIG, per germline (reference sequence). CDR3 size: 13 residues. CDR3 bases: TGTGCCTGGAGAATGTCAGTCTTAGTAGAGGCTTTCTTT. Encoded protein: CAWRMSVLVEAFF.

A few counts support this clonotype. In DNA, the CDR3 is TGCGCCAGCAGCTCTCCAGGGACAGGGGACGGCTACACCTTC. This sequence encodes CASSSPGTGDGYTF. V and J are TRBV5-1 and TRBJ1-2, with TRBD1 identical over 10 bases. The germline gives CDR1 SGHRS, CDR2 YFSETQ. The ends lost 3 bases at V and 8 bases at J; junction bases unmatched: 7. The CDR3 is 14 amino acids.

J is TRBJ2-3 and V is TRBV5-6; 8 nucleotides line up with TRBD1. Unmatched junction bases numbered 10, after V lost 4 bases and J lost 0 bases. The CDR3 is 17 amino acids. Per the germline V gene, CDR1 is SGHDT and CDR2 is YYEEEE. CDR3 amino acids: CASSNDFDRGSTDTQYF. The CDR3 coding sequence is TGTGCCAGCAGCAACGATTTCGACAGGGGCAGCACAGATACGCAGTATTTT.

This clonotype was seen a handful of times. The rearrangement joins TRBV12-3 or TRBV12-4 to TRBJ2-7; D is ambiguous. The V end lost 5 bases, the J end lost 6 bases, and 11 bases lay between the germline ends. There are 12 residues in the CDR3. The CDR3 sequence: CASSPPVGEQYF. DNA for the CDR3: TGTGCCAGCAGTCCCCCGGTCGGCGAGCAGTACTTC.

There are a few counts of this clonotype. Germline is not matched at one junction end, which may reflect a read error. The chain uses TRBV27 and TRBJ2-1; D not certain. The germline V gene has CDR1 MNHEY and CDR2 SMNVEV (reference sequence). This CDR3 region has 13 residues. CDR3 sequence reads: CASGLRAYNEQFF. DNA of the CDR3: TGTGCCAGCGGTTTACGGGCTTACAATGAGCAGTTCTTC.

CDR3 sequence reads: CASRMDQRGREQFF. The CDR3 region has the DNA TGTGCAAGTCGCATGGACCAGCGGGGGAGGGAGCAGTTCTTC. This chain uses TRBV12-2 with TRBJ2-1; the table gives TRBD2 as D, unverified against the DNA. TRBV12-2 is tagged as a pseudogene. There are 14 residues in the CDR3.

This clonotype has just a few counts. J is TRBJ1-5 and V is TRBV3-1; 9 positions agree with TRBD1. Germline lookup yields CDR1 LGHDT and CDR2 YNNKEL (reference sequence). Trimming took 3 bases from V and 5 from J; bases not matched to a gene: 2. This CDR3 is built from 14 residues. CDR3 in amino acids: CASSHRQGDQPQHF. In nucleotides, the CDR3 is TGTGCCAGCAGCCACCGACAGGGGGATCAGCCCCAGCATTTT.

This clonotype has more than one count but fewer than ten. This chain uses TRBV5-1 with TRBJ2-7, with 9 bases that match TRBD1. Looked up from germline, CDR1 is SGHRS and CDR2 is YFSETQ. Trimming at V came to 3 bases and at J to 7 bases, leaving 11 bases not matched to a gene. CDR3 length: 15 residues. This CDR3 reads CASSSSGTGIVEQYF. The CDR3 bases are TGCGCCAGCAGCTCTTCCGGGACAGGGATCGTTGAGCAGTACTTC. Using reference TRBV5-1 and TRBJ2-7 for the parts outside the CDR3, the full variable domain is KAGVTQTPRYLIKTRGQQVTLSCSPISGHRSVSWYQQTPGQGLQFLFEYFSETQRNKGNFPGRFSGRQFSNSRSEMNVSTLELGDSALYLCASSSSGTGIVEQYFGPGTRLTVT.

This clonotype has more than one count but fewer than ten. This chain links TRBV10-3 with TRBJ2-3; 11 bases fit TRBD2. CDR3 size: 17 residues. The germline CDR1 and CDR2 sequences are ENHRY and SYGVKD. V lost 3 bases and J lost 3; bases outside the gene matches: 8. Here the CDR3 reads CAISDLSGRALTDTQYF. The DNA of the CDR3 is TGTGCCATCAGTGACCTTAGCGGGAGGGCCCTAACAGATACGCAGTATTTT.

This clonotype occurred a few times. The chain is built from TRBV29-1 and TRBJ2-3; 9 bases agree with TRBD1. Germline trimming cut 0 bases from V and 6 bases from J; bases unmatched to any gene: 13. In germline, CDR1 is SQVTM, CDR2 ANQGSEA. The CDR3 spans 17 residues. As DNA, the CDR3 is TGCAGCGTTGAAGAGGGCGGGACAGGGCCGGCAATTGATACGCAGTATTTT. It yields the protein CSVEEGGTGPAIDTQYF.

This clonotype was counted a few times. This chain links TRBV5-5 with TRBJ2-5; 10 bases agree with TRBD2. Germline V CDR1 and CDR2: SGHKS, YYEKEE (reference sequence). The CDR3 has 16 amino acids. The J segment lost 6 bases and the V segment lost 0 bases, leaving 8 bases of the junction unmatched. This CDR3 reads CASSLASGSNGKTQYF. The CDR3 DNA is TGTGCCAGCAGCTTGGCTAGCGGGAGTAACGGGAAGACCCAGTACTTC.

This clonotype was observed a few times. This chain uses TRBV5-1 with TRBJ1-1; a weak D match, TRBD1 (6 bases). Germline CDR1 and CDR2: SGHRS and YFSETQ. This CDR3 spans 17 amino acids. Trimming cost V 0 bases and J 4 bases, with 19 bases left between them. CDR3: CASSLDDVGGETTEAFF. CDR3 DNA sequence: TGCGCCAGCAGCTTGGATGACGTTGGGGGCGAGACCACTGAAGCTTTCTTT.

This clonotype occurred a few times. The V call is TRBV14, the J call TRBJ1-2, with D possibly being TRBD1 (6 bases). This CDR3 has 16 residues. V lost 0 bases, J lost 8 bases, and 19 bases lay in between. Germline values: CDR1 SGHDN, CDR2 FVKESK. The CDR3 DNA is TGTGCCAGCAGCCAAGAAGGGCGGGGACACCGGTACGGCTACACCTTC. The encoded protein is CASSQEGRGHRYGYTF.

The chain links TRBV5-1 to TRBJ2-1; TRBD2 might be the D (5 bases). The CDR3 length is 14 residues. Trimming took off 0 bases at V and 8 bases at J, with 12 bases between the two ends. Germline V gives CDR1 SGHRS, CDR2 YFSETQ. CDR3 region: CASSLGLASDEQFF. In nucleotides, the CDR3 is TGCGCCAGCAGCTTGGGGCTAGCTTCGGATGAGCAGTTCTTC.

The genes are TRBV27 and TRBJ2-1, with 14 bases that match TRBD2. The CDR3 runs 16 residues. Unmatched junction bases numbered 4, after V lost 5 bases and J lost 4 bases. CDR1 and CDR2 (germline): MNHEY, SMNVEV (reference sequence). CDR3 protein: CASSPGTSGSYNEQFF. DNA of the CDR3: TGTGCCAGCAGTCCCGGGACTAGCGGGAGTTACAATGAGCAGTTCTTC.